This record covers a single T cell receptor beta chain. Its target is not known. Trimming took off 5 bases at V and 5 bases at J, with 18 bases between the two ends. The CDR3 has 15 amino acids. Germline V gene sequence: CDR1 SGHVS, CDR2 FQNEAQ. The sample belongs to a study of shared clonotypes between healthy human individuals. Naive CD8 isolation took CD45RO-negative cells positively selected for CCR7 and excluded terminally differentiated effector memory CD45RA+ cells. Findings of the study overall: Sampling used blood alone; tissue repertoires probably differ. Clonotypes shared by all four donors outscored non-shared clonotypes in generation probability.

Per the original methods: For the immunoSEQ data, sequences were junction-only without quality scores, so filtering differed. The method was immunoSEQ multiplex PCR; TCRdb's version includes in-frame clones alone and lacks a portion of them. The DNA was the basis for D and trimming; V, J and clone size are from that table. The table shows some 1,900,000 clones, with roughly 94% occurring only once. Sequencing used naive CD8+ T cells sorted from blood. The chain carries TRBV7-8 and TRBJ1-2; D unresolved. The clonotype originates from a young man in good health. In DNA form, the CDR3 reads TGTGCCAGCAGCCCGGAGGGTAACTCGCTTTATGGCTACACCTTC. Amino acid sequence: CASSPEGNSLYGYTF.